These 28 T cell receptor beta chains were all obtained from the same sample, sequenced in a study of T cell clonality in common variable immunodeficiency. Notes on the study in general: Common variable immunodeficiency TCR beta sequences reportedly had fewer deletions and N-nucleotide insertions.

Libraries were prepared by immunoSEQ multiplex PCR; TCRdb keeps only in-frame clonotypes and omits some of them. This sample includes 20,000 or so clones with no singletons; its ten biggest clones take up 2.5% to 3%. The antigens these receptors bind are not known. The specimen was peripheral blood mononuclear cells. These receptors originate from a human donor with common variable immunodeficiency.

This clone was counted many times. The observed sequence ends 3 residues before the CDR3 terminus, with the missing tail filled in from the germline J gene. The chain couples TRBV18 to TRBJ2-5, with no clear D. The V end lost 0 bases, the J end lost 5 bases, and 10 bases lay between the germline ends. Germline values: CDR1 KGHSH, CDR2 LQKENI. The CDR3 sequence is 14 residues long. Here the CDR3 reads CASSPPFSRETQYF. CDR3 DNA, as far as it was read: TGTGCCAGCTCACCACCGTTTAGTCGGGAGACC.

Ten or more counts support this clone. The CDR3 is cut off 3 residues early in the read; its end comes from the germline J gene. The chain has TRBV20-1 and TRBJ2-2; no definite D call. The CDR3 loop spans 13 amino acids. Trimming pared 6 bases from V and 2 bases from J, leaving 10 bases between. Germline V lookup: CDR1 DFQATT, CDR2 SNEGSKA (reference sequence). The CDR3 region is CSAVPLNTGELFF. Incomplete CDR3 DNA: TGCAGTGCCGTCCCTCTCAACACCGGGGAG.

This clone was observed at least ten times. The read terminates 3 residues before the CDR3 end, so the remaining end is supplied by the germline J gene. This chain connects TRBV10-3 to TRBJ2-3, with 7 positions matching TRBD2. This CDR3 spans 15 amino acids. Germline V lookup: CDR1 ENHRY, CDR2 SYGVKD. V gave up 6 bases and J gave up 2 bases; unmatched junction bases: 8. Here the CDR3 reads CAISERLAVTDTQYF. The sequenced CDR3 bases are TGTGCCATCAGCGAACGACTAGCAGTCACAGATACG.

This clone was detected many times. CDR3 sequence: CASSRLAGVEQFF. The sequenced CDR3 bases are TGTGCCAGCAGCCGACTAGCGGGAGTTGAG. V usage is TRBV7-9 and J usage is TRBJ2-1, with 12 bases fitting TRBD2. With the read ending 3 residues before the CDR3 end, the germline J gene is used to fill in that end. V shed 5 bases, J shed 9 bases, and the junction held 2 bases outside the gene matches. The CDR3 spans 13 residues. Germline loops: CDR1 SEHNR, CDR2 FQNEAQ (reference sequence).

The table lists this clone with many counts. The read stops 3 residues short of the end of the CDR3; the missing end is completed from the germline J gene. The genes are TRBV2 and TRBJ1-2, with TRBD1 identical over 8 bases. The trim removed 8 bases at V and 5 bases at J, leaving 13 bases unmatched. CDR1 is SNHLY, CDR2 FYNNEI, per germline. The CDR3 spans 15 residues. CDR3 loop: CASLSGDRKRYGYTF. CDR3 DNA (partial): TGTGCCAGCCTTTCTGGGGACAGGAAGCGTTATGGC.

This clone was picked up many times. The sequenced fragment ends 3 residues before the CDR3 boundary, so the rest is inferred from the germline J gene. V and J are TRBV2 and TRBJ2-1; 8 bases fit TRBD1. The CDR3 runs to 15 residues. Germline values: CDR1 SNHLY, CDR2 FYNNEI. V was clipped by 3 bases and J by 6 bases; unmatched bases: 7. The covered CDR3 bases are TGTGCCAGCAGTGACCGGACAGGGTTGGGCAATGAG. This gives the protein CASSDRTGLGNE. The whole CDR3 region reads CASSDRTGLGNEQFF.

This CDR3 reads CASSLRWLTEDTQYF. CDR3 DNA, as far as it was read: TGTGCCAGCAGCTTAAGATGGCTCACCGAGGATACG. The chain carries TRBV11-2 and TRBJ2-3; D gene ambiguous. The missing CDR3 end, 3 residues past where the read stops, is filled in from the germline J gene. Trimming left V 2 bases short and J 6 bases short, with 15 bases between. Germline lookup yields CDR1 SGHAT and CDR2 FQNNGV. This CDR3 has 15 residues.

This clone was detected ten times or more. The CDR3 end lies 3 residues beyond the end of the read and is filled in from the germline J gene. This chain uses TRBV2 with TRBJ2-5; TRBD1 is a possible D gene (5 bases). In germline, CDR1 is SNHLY, CDR2 FYNNEI. V lost 1 base and J lost 4, with 13 bases in between. This CDR3 contains 15 residues. The sequenced part of the CDR3 DNA is TGTGCCAGCAGTGAAGGTCCCCAGGGTGGAGAGACC. It yields the protein CASSEGPQGGET. The whole CDR3 region reads CASSEGPQGGETQYF.

This clone was counted ten times or more. The read stops 3 residues short of the end of the CDR3; the missing end is completed from the germline J gene. The chain carries TRBV5-6 and TRBJ1-2; 8 bases align to TRBD1. The CDR3 has 14 amino acids. CDR1 is SGHDT and CDR2 is YYEEEE in the germline V gene. The ends lost 4 bases at V and 5 bases at J; junction bases unmatched: 7. The CDR3 region is CASSADRGLYGYTF. The DNA read from the CDR3 is TGTGCCAGCAGCGCCGACAGGGGACTGTATGGC.

This clone was seen a handful of times. The read terminates 3 residues ahead of where the CDR3 ends, so the germline J gene completes it. V gene TRBV6-1 combines with J gene TRBJ1-6; D call uncertain. Germline V gene lookup returns CDR1 MNHNS and CDR2 SASEGT. V gave up 2 bases and J gave up 8 bases, with 13 bases separating them. The CDR3 sequence is 15 residues long. CDR3 DNA (partial): TGTGCCAGCAGTGAAAAGGGCCGCTCTGATTCACCC. This sequence encodes CASSEKGRSDSP. The whole CDR3 protein is CASSEKGRSDSPLHF.

This clone was seen at least ten times. The sequence runs out 3 residues before the end of the CDR3; the remainder is reconstructed from the germline J gene. The same CDR3 also results from other DNA sequences found in this sample. The chain combines TRBV20-1 with TRBJ2-5, with 7 bases fitting TRBD2. The CDR3 covers 15 residues. V was clipped by 3 bases and J by 5 bases; unmatched bases: 12. Germline loops: CDR1 DFQATT, CDR2 SNEGSKA (reference sequence). CDR3 amino acids: CSARGVERDGETQYF. The part of the CDR3 DNA that was read is TGCAGTGCTAGGGGAGTGGAGCGGGATGGGGAGACC.

This clone has ten or more counts. The CDR3 extends 3 residues past the end of the read, so its final part is completed from the germline J gene. V gene TRBV4-1 combines with J gene TRBJ2-1, with D possibly TRBD1 on 6 matching bases. The CDR3 is 16 residues long. Germline V gives CDR1 MGHRA, CDR2 YSYEKL. Trimming left V 0 bases short and J 9 bases short, with 18 bases between. Partial CDR3 DNA: TGCGCCAGCAGCCAAGATAGGGGGACGGGCAAGAGTGAG. The encoded protein is CASSQDRGTGKSE. The full-length CDR3 reads as CASSQDRGTGKSEQFF.

Ten or more counts support this clone. The read ends 3 residues early relative to the CDR3; the germline J gene fills the gap. This chain links TRBV5-5 with TRBJ2-7; tentative D call: TRBD1 (6 bases). This CDR3 is built from 15 residues. With 4 bases removed from V and 2 bases from J, the gap between germline ends came to 16 bases. CDR1 SGHKS and CDR2 YYEKEE come from the germline V gene (reference sequence). CDR3 region: CASSLQGGPTYEQYF. The sequenced part of the CDR3 DNA is TGTGCCAGCAGCCTACAGGGCGGTCCTACCTACGAG.

This clone came up many times. From the germline J gene comes the end of the CDR3, since the read stops 3 residues before it. The chain carries TRBV10-3 and TRBJ1-4; 11 nucleotides match TRBD1. The CDR3 has 17 amino acids. V shed 5 bases and J 0 bases; nucleotides not matched to a gene: 5. Germline CDR1 and CDR2: ENHRY and SYGVKD. The chain's CDR3 is CAISTGTGGPTNEKLFF. Partial CDR3 DNA: TGTGCCATCAGTACCGGGACAGGGGGTCCAACTAATGAAAAA.

There are many counts of this clone. The observed sequence ends 3 residues before the CDR3 terminus, with the missing tail filled in from the germline J gene. The J gene is TRBJ2-1, the V gene TRBV19; the match to TRBD2 covers 15 bases. Germline V CDR1 and CDR2: LNHDA, SQIVND (reference sequence). V trimming: 7 bases; J trimming: 7 bases; junction bases outside the gene matches: 17. The CDR3 is 19 amino acids. CDR3 residues: CASTPEGLAGGRLENEQFF. The sequenced part of the CDR3 DNA is TGTGCCAGTACCCCAGAGGGACTAGCGGGAGGAAGGTTAGAGAATGAG.

This clone was recorded at least ten times. Read data end 3 residues before the CDR3 end; the end is taken from the germline J gene. The chain is built from TRBV30 and TRBJ1-6; D might be TRBD1 (6 bases). V shed 0 bases and J shed 6 bases, with 12 bases lying between them. Germline V gives CDR1 GTSNPN, CDR2 SVGIG (reference sequence). There are 15 residues in the CDR3. The DNA read from the CDR3 is TGTGCCTGGAGTGTTGCAGGGGCGATTAATTCACCC. This gives the protein CAWSVAGAINSP. The CDR3, in full, reads CAWSVAGAINSPLHF.

This clone turned up a few times. The read falls 3 residues short of the CDR3 end, and the missing part is taken from the germline J gene. The J gene is TRBJ1-2, the V gene TRBV7-3; D ambiguous. This CDR3 comprises 12 residues. Per germline, CDR1 SGHTA and CDR2 FQGTGA. V dropped 8 bases and J dropped 0 bases, with 7 bases sitting between them. The chain's CDR3 is CASGQTNYGYTF. CDR3 bases read: TGTGCCAGCGGCCAGACTAACTATGGC. Full variable domain (rest looked up from reference TRBV7-3 and TRBJ1-2): GAGVSQTPSNKVTEKGKYVELRCDPISGHTALYWYRQSLGQGPEFLIYFQGTGAADDSGLPNDRFFAVRPEGSVSTLKIQRTERGDSAVYLCASGQTNYGYTFGSGTRLTVV.

This clone was seen at least ten times. The CDR3 end falls 3 residues outside the read, so it is completed with the germline J gene. V is TRBV2 and J is TRBJ2-5; perhaps TRBD1 as D (5 bases). Trimming pared 3 bases from V and 5 bases from J, leaving 13 bases between. In germline, CDR1 is SNHLY, CDR2 FYNNEI. The CDR3 is 14 amino acids. The CDR3 region is CASSEDNSRETQYF. The part of the CDR3 DNA that was read is TGTGCCAGCAGTGAGGACAACTCTAGGGAGACC.

This clone came up many times. The DNA ends 3 residues before the CDR3 does, and the rest of the CDR3 is filled in from the germline J gene. This sequence joins TRBV20-1 and TRBJ2-1, with D hard to call. Germline V gene data show CDR1 as DFQATT and CDR2 as SNEGSKA (reference sequence). This CDR3 contains 16 residues. V shed 0 bases and J shed 2 bases, with 14 bases lying between them. CDR3 residues: CSARDPAHTTYNEQFF. The DNA read from the CDR3 is TGCAGTGCTAGAGATCCCGCGCATACTACCTACAATGAG.

This clone has a count of ten or more. The missing CDR3 end, 3 residues past where the read stops, is filled in from the germline J gene. The chain combines TRBV4-1 with TRBJ1-1; D unresolved. In germline, CDR1 is MGHRA, CDR2 YSYEKL. The ends were cut back, 7 bases at V and 0 bases at J, with 18 bases in the middle. The CDR3 totals 16 residues. This chain's CDR3 is CASTLLLDLLNTEAFF. CDR3 DNA, as far as it was read: TGCGCCAGCACTTTACTCCTGGACTTACTGAACACTGAA.

Concerning this clone itself: The DNA ends 3 residues before the CDR3 does, and the rest of the CDR3 is filled in from the germline J gene. The chain employs TRBV10-2 and TRBJ2-3; perhaps TRBD2 as D (5 bases). There are 14 residues in the CDR3. In germline, CDR1 is WSHSY, CDR2 SAAADI. V was shortened by 4 bases and J by 6 bases, with 14 bases between the two germline ends. The CDR3 sequence is CASSGRGAPDTQYF. The covered CDR3 bases are TGCGCCAGCAGTGGACGGGGAGCCCCGGATACG.

In its sample, this clone was seen many times. Read coverage stops 3 residues before the CDR3 terminus; the germline J gene supplies the remainder. The chain recombines TRBV27 with TRBJ1-1; 7 nucleotides match TRBD1. The CDR3 covers 15 residues. CDR1 is MNHEY and CDR2 is SMNVEV in the germline V gene (reference sequence). V lost 7 bases and J lost 0; bases outside the gene matches: 8. The CDR3 is CASTPRGQMNTEAFF. CDR3 DNA (partial): TGTGCCAGCACTCCGAGGGGGCAGATGAACACTGAA.

In its sample, this clone ranks as medium-sized. Sequencing ends 3 residues short of the CDR3 end; the germline J gene provides the rest. The chain carries TRBV29-1 and TRBJ2-1; 7 nucleotides agree with TRBD1. This CDR3 is built from 14 residues. Germline CDR1 SQVTM, CDR2 ANQGSEA. V lost 6 bases, J lost 5 bases, and 10 bases stayed unmatched. CDR3 sequence reads: CSVKKGQIDNEQFF. Partial CDR3 DNA: TGCAGCGTCAAAAAGGGACAGATAGACAATGAG.

This clone was seen only a few times. Read coverage stops 3 residues before the CDR3 terminus; the germline J gene supplies the remainder. The J gene is TRBJ2-3, the V gene TRBV7-9; a possible D gene is TRBD2 (5 bases). Trimming pared 5 bases from V and 2 bases from J, leaving 14 bases between. The CDR3 runs to 15 residues. Per the germline V gene, CDR1 is SEHNR and CDR2 is FQNEAQ (reference sequence). The CDR3 DNA, read in part, is TGTGCCAGCAGCCGGACTGGCTATAACACAGATACG. It codes for CASSRTGYNTDT. The full-length CDR3 reads as CASSRTGYNTDTQYF.

The table lists this clone with many counts. The read is 3 residues too short to cover the CDR3 end, so that end is filled in from the germline J gene. The chain has TRBV19 and TRBJ2-5; D is perhaps TRBD1 or TRBD2 (6 bases each). The CDR3 has 15 residues. Per germline, CDR1 LNHDA and CDR2 SQIVND (reference sequence). V shed 6 bases and J shed 3 bases, with 17 bases lying between them. The sequenced part of the CDR3 DNA is TGTGCCAGTAGCCCAGGAGGGGGTCACGAAGAGACC. Amino acids: CASSPGGGHEET. The complete CDR3 reads CASSPGGGHEETQYF.

This clone was recorded many times. CDR3 bases read: TGCAGTGCTGAACTAGCGGGAGGTTCCTACAATGAG. Translating it yields CSAELAGGSYNE. Given in full, the CDR3 is CSAELAGGSYNEQFF. The rearrangement joins TRBV20-1 to TRBJ2-1; 12 bases are shared with TRBD2. The observed sequence ends 3 residues before the CDR3 terminus, with the missing tail filled in from the germline J gene. The CDR3 runs to 15 residues. The V gene end was trimmed by 5 bases and the J gene end by 1 base; junction bases not matched to a gene: 3. CDR1 is DFQATT, CDR2 SNEGSKA, per germline (reference sequence).

This clone was detected ten times or more. The CDR3 goes on 3 residues after the read ends, and that part is filled in from the germline J gene. The chain recombines TRBV7-9 with TRBJ2-7; 9 bases match TRBD1. Germline values: CDR1 SEHNR, CDR2 FQNEAQ (reference sequence). The CDR3 extends over 15 amino acids. After removal of 6 bases from V and 2 bases from J, the junction contained 8 bases not matched to a gene. CDR3 loop: CASRDSGTGTYEQYF. The covered CDR3 bases are TGTGCCAGCAGAGACTCCGGGACAGGGACCTACGAG.

This clone is labeled medium-sized. The read ends 3 residues early relative to the CDR3; the germline J gene fills the gap. The chain links TRBV20-1 to TRBJ2-1, with D possibly being TRBD2 (6 bases). The CDR3 contains 14 residues. V gave up 3 bases and J gave up 0 bases, with 9 bases separating them. The germline V gene encodes CDR1 DFQATT and CDR2 SNEGSKA (reference sequence). CDR3 DNA, as far as it was read: TGCAGTGCTAGTTCGACTAGCTCCTACAATGAG. Residues: CSASSTSSYNE. The full CDR3 sequence reads CSASSTSSYNEQFF.